Below, one T cell receptor beta chain is given with its context. Its antigen is not known. The CDR3 extends over 11 amino acids. CDR1 is MNHEY and CDR2 is SMNVEV in the germline V gene (reference sequence). The sample is drawn from a study of CXCR3-negative and CXCR3-positive naive CD8 T cells. Study-level findings and limits: The majority of assays used fresh PBMCs, and CXCR3 expression partially decreased after cryopreservation. Across naive subsets, surface CD5 expression was comparable, and TCR strength was inferred from properties of the TRB CDR3. Naive cells that were CXCR3-positive had more hydrophobic TRB CDR3s (compared with CXCR3-negative naive cells).

The TRB cDNA libraries were prepared by 5' RACE with UMI labels. TCRdb re-analyzed the 5' RACE reads; it lists each CDR3 protein once, without DNA. The clone table shows some 50,000 distinct CDR3 sequences, with the ten largest holding about 1.6%. The sample taken for sequencing was naive CXCR3- CD8+ T cells from blood. As for subset: CD45RO-CCR7+CD27+CD95- naive CD8+ T cells lacking CXCR3 (TNR3-). The receptor comes from a human donor in good health. Some clones in this sample may be carry-over from other donors' samples. V usage is TRBV27 and J usage is TRBJ2-1. The chain's CDR3 is CASRTDGEQFF.